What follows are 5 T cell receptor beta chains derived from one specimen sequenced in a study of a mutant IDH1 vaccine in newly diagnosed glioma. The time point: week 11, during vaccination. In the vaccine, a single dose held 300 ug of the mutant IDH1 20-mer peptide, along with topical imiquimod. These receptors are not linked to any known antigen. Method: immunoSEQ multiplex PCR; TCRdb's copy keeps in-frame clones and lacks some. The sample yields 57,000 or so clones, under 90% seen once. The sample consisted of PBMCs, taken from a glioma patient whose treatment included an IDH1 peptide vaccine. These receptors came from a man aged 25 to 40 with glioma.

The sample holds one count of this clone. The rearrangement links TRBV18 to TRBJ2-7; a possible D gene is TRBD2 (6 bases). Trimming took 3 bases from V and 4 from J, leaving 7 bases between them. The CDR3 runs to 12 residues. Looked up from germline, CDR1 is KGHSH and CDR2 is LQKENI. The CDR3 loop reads CASSPGGYEQYF. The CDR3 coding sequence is TGTGCCAGCTCACCGGGGGGATACGAGCAGTACTTC.

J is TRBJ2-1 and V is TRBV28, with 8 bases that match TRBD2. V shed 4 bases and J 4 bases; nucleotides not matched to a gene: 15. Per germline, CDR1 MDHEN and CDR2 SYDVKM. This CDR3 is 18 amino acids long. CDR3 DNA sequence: TGTGCCAGCAGTTCCCTTAGCGGGGAGCGCGCTCATTACAATGAGCAGTTCTTC. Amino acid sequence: CASSSLSGERAHYNEQFF.

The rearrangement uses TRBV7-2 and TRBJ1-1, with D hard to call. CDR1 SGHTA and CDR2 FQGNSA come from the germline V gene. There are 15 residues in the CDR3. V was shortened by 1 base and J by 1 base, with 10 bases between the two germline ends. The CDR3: CASSLVPSANTEAFF. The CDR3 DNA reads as TGTGCCAGCAGCTTAGTCCCTTCGGCGAACACTGAAGCTTTCTTT.

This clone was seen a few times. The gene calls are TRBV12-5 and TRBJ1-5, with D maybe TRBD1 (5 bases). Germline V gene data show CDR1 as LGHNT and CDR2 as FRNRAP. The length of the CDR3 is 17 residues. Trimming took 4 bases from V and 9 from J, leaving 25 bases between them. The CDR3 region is CASGSNLDINSGGPQHF. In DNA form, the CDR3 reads TGTGCTAGTGGTTCCAACCTTGACATCAACAGCGGGGGGCCCCAGCATTTT. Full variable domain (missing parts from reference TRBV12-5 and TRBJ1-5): DARVTQTPRHKVTEMGQEVTMRCQPILGHNTVFWYRQTMMQGLELLAYFRNRAPLDDSGMPKDRFSAEMPDATLATLKIQPSEPRDSAVYFCASGSNLDINSGGPQHFGDGTRLSIL.

This chain's CDR3 is CASSVRGHGYTF. As DNA, the CDR3 is TGTGCCAGCAGTGTGAGAGGGCATGGCTACACCTTC. This chain joins TRBV2 and TRBJ1-2, with D unclear. The germline V and J ends were trimmed by 4 bases and 6 bases, with 9 bases remaining between them. Germline V gene sequence: CDR1 SNHLY, CDR2 FYNNEI. The CDR3 spans 12 residues.